This is a list of T cell receptor beta chains from one sample in a study of blood T cell repertoires in COVID-19. Using immunoSEQ multiplex PCR, the repertoire was profiled, and TCRdb retains in-frame clones only, with some absent. The table records 250,000 to 300,000 clones, roughly 91% of them present only once. The source material was peripheral blood. These receptors all come from a man aged 35-49 years with acute or convalescent COVID-19. The CDR3 runs from the conserved cysteine through the conserved F or W. The order of the fields is CDR3 DNA, CDR3 protein, D gene, clone size, J gene, CDR3 length, V gene. The D gene is left open where the match is weak. A row's size may be missing; if present it is once, few, many or a size class.

TGCGCCAGCAGTGACAGGGGGAGGCTTCGGGAGCAGTACTTC CASSDRGRLREQYF . . TRBJ2-7 14 TRBV10-1
TGTGCCAGCTCACCACGCGGGGACGCTGAAGCTTTCTTT CASSPRGDAEAFF . . TRBJ1-1 13 TRBV18
TGTGCCAGCAGCCCCACGCTAGGGGGCGGCTATGGCTACACCTTC CASSPTLGGGYGYTF TRBD1 . TRBJ1-2 15 TRBV9
TGCGCCAGCAGCCCGATGGGGGGGGCGACTGAAGCTTTCTTT CASSPMGGATEAFF . . TRBJ1-1 14 TRBV5-1
TGTGCCAGCCAACAGGGTTGGAATAGCAATCAGCCCCAGCATTTT CASQQGWNSNQPQHF . . TRBJ1-5 15 TRBV19
TGTGCCTGGAGTGTACAGGGGGGACTTTCACCCCTCCACTTT CAWSVQGGLSPLHF TRBD1 . TRBJ1-6 14 TRBV30
TGCAGTGCTAGTTTTAGGGGCCGCGGAAATGAGCAGTTCTTC CSASFRGRGNEQFF . . TRBJ2-1 14 TRBV20-1
TGTGCCACCAGTGACTCGACAGCGGGGGTAGAGACCCAGTACTTC CATSDSTAGVETQYF TRBD2 once TRBJ2-5 15 TRBV24-1
TGTGCCAGCAGCTGGAGACAGGGAGATCCTTTCGAGCAGTACTTC CASSWRQGDPFEQYF TRBD1 . TRBJ2-7 15 TRBV11-2
TGTGCCTGGAGTGTACTGCGGGGCCGAGGCTCACCCCTCCACTTT CAWSVLRGRGSPLHF . . TRBJ1-6 15 TRBV30
TGTGCCAGTAGTTCCCGACAGTCCACGGTGGTGGCCCAGCATTTT CASSSRQSTVVAQHF . few TRBJ1-5 15 TRBV19
TGTGCCAGCAGCTCTCGGACAGATGGGGGTGAAAAACTGTTTTTT CASSSRTDGGEKLFF . . TRBJ1-4 15 TRBV5-4
TGTGCCAGCAGCCAAACATCTTACAATGAGCAGTTCTTC CASSQTSYNEQFF . . TRBJ2-1 13 TRBV27
TGTGCCAGCAGTTCTCGGACAGGGGAGGCCAAAAACATTCAGTACTTC CASSSRTGEAKNIQYF TRBD1 . TRBJ2-4 16 TRBV6-6
TGTGCTAGTGGTTTCTCGGGGATCTATGGCTACACCTTC CASGFSGIYGYTF . once TRBJ1-2 13 TRBV12-5
TGTGCCAGCAGCCGGTCTCAGGGGGCGCGAGTCGAGCAGTACTTC CASSRSQGARVEQYF TRBD1 . TRBJ2-7 15 TRBV7-9
TGTGCCAGCAGCTCTGGACAGACCCTTTTGGACAATGAGCAGTTCTTC CASSSGQTLLDNEQFF . . TRBJ2-1 16 TRBV11-1
TGCGCCAGCAGCCCTCTGGGCAAGGCTAAGAGAACTGAAGCTTTCTTT CASSPLGKAKRTEAFF . . TRBJ1-1 16 TRBV4-1
TGTGCCAGCAGGCTAACTACTACCTACAATGAGCAGTTCTTC CASRLTTTYNEQFF . . TRBJ2-1 14 TRBV27
TGTGCTAGTGCCCTCGGGTCATTCTACGAGCAGTACTTC CASALGSFYEQYF . . TRBJ2-7 13 TRBV12-5
TGTGCCAGCCGACAGGGGAGCTCCTACGAGCAGTACTTC CASRQGSSYEQYF TRBD1 . TRBJ2-7 13 TRBV12-3/TRBV12-4
TGTGCCAGAAGCAGAGGCGGGCCGCCGCCTGGCACAGATACGCAGTATTTT CARSRGGPPPGTDTQYF . . TRBJ2-3 17 TRBV5-3
TGTGCCAGCAGTGACGGGGGAACTAATGAAAAACTGTTTTTT CASSDGGTNEKLFF . . TRBJ1-4 14 TRBV25-1
TGCAGCGTTCGGACAGGAGGATGGGATAGCAATCAGCCCCAGCATTTT CSVRTGGWDSNQPQHF TRBD1 . TRBJ1-5 16 TRBV29-1
TGTGCCACCAGCAGAGTGAGGACAGGGAACACTGAAGCTTTCTTT CATSRVRTGNTEAFF TRBD1 few TRBJ1-1 15 TRBV15
TGTGCCACCAGCAGAGGCTGGGGCGGTAACAATCAGCCCCAGCATTTT CATSRGWGGNNQPQHF . . TRBJ1-5 16 TRBV15
TGTGCCAGCAGCGTATCGCTGACAGGGAATAGGAATCAGCCCCAGCATTTT CASSVSLTGNRNQPQHF TRBD1 . TRBJ1-5 17 TRBV6-2/TRBV6-3
TGCAGCGTTGAAGACCCCTGGGGGGTTGGATACAATGAGCAGTTCTTC CSVEDPWGVGYNEQFF . . TRBJ2-1 16 TRBV29-1
TGCAGTGCTGGTGGTGGTCAGGGGGAACGAAACACCATATATTTT CSAGGGQGERNTIYF TRBD1 . TRBJ1-3 15 TRBV20-1
TGTGCCAGCAGCTGGGGCCCGGGTTACGAGCAGTACTTC CASSWGPGYEQYF . . TRBJ2-7 13 TRBV5-6
TGCAGCGTTGAAGGGATGGCAGGGGCCTATACTTTAGAGCAGTACTTC CSVEGMAGAYTLEQYF . . TRBJ2-7 16 TRBV29-1
TGTGCCAGCAGCCGACTACAATCGGGAGATACGCAGTATTTT CASSRLQSGDTQYF . . TRBJ2-3 14 TRBV14
TGTGCCAGCAGTTCCTCGGGACTCCCGGAGGGCTATGGCTACACCTTC CASSSSGLPEGYGYTF . . TRBJ1-2 16 TRBV6-5
TGCGCCAGTTCCGGACAGGGCTCCTACGAGCAGTACTTC CASSGQGSYEQYF TRBD1 . TRBJ2-7 13 TRBV10-2
TGCGCCAGGGGGGGTCACTTTAGCAATCAGCCCCAGCATTTT CARGGHFSNQPQHF . . TRBJ1-5 14 TRBV10-1
TGTGCCAGCAGGGCCGGGACAGGGGTTTTAATGAACACTGAAGCTTTCTTT CASRAGTGVLMNTEAFF TRBD1 . TRBJ1-1 17 TRBV5-4
TGTGCCAGCAGCCGAACAGGGTCTGAAGCTTTCTTT CASSRTGSEAFF . . TRBJ1-1 12 TRBV6-6